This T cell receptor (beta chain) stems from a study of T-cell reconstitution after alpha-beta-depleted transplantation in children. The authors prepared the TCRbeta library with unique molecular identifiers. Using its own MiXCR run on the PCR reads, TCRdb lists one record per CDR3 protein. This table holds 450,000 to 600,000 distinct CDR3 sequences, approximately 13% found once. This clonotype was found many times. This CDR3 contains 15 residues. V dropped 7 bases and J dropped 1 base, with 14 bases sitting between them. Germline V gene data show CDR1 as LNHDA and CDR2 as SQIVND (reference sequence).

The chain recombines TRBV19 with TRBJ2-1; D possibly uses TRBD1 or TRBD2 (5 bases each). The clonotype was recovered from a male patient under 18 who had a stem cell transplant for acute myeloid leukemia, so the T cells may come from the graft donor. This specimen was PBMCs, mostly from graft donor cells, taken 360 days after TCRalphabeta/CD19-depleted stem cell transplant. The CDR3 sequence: CASTPGQGSYNEQFF. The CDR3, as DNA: TGTGCCAGTACCCCGGGGCAGGGTTCCTACAATGAGCAGTTCTTC. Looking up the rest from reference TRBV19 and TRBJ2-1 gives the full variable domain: DGGITQSPKYLFRKEGQNVTLSCEQNLNHDAMYWYRQDPGQGLRLIYYSQIVNDFQKGDIAEGYSVSREKKESFPLTVTSAQKNPTAFYLCASTPGQGSYNEQFFGPGTRLTVL.